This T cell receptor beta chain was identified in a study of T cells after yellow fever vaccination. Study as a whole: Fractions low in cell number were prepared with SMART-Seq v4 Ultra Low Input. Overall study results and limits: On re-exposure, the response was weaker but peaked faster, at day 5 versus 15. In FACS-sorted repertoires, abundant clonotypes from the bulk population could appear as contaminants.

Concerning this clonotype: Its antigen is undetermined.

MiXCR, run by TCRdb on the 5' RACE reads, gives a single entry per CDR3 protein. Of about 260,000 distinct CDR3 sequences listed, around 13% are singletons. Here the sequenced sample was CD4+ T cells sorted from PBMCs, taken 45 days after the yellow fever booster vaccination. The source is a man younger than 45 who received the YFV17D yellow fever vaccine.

CDR3 sequence reads: CGGTQTRELFF. CDR3 bases: TGCGGCGGAACCCAGACAAGGGAGCTGTTTTTT. The rearrangement links TRBV20-1 to TRBJ2-2; D is unresolved. The length of the CDR3 is 11 residues. Germline assignment: CDR1 DFQATT and CDR2 SNEGSKA (reference sequence).